These 20 T cell receptor beta chains originate from one sample sequenced in a study of cytomegalovirus exposure and HLA in healthy donors. PCR involved 60 Vbeta and 13 Jbeta primers. The protocol was immunoSEQ multiplex PCR, while the TCRdb copy is restricted to in-frame clones and leaves out a portion. Here the sample spans 150,000 to 200,000 clones, about four fifths being singletons. The sequenced sample consisted of PBMCs. Every receptor here comes from a man aged 50 to 59 in good health and CMV-seronegative.

This chain connects TRBV5-4 to TRBJ2-5; 7 nucleotides agree with TRBD2. In germline, CDR1 is SGHNT, CDR2 YYREEE (reference sequence). The trim removed 1 base at V and 2 bases at J, leaving 8 bases unmatched. The CDR3 has 16 amino acids. CDR3 amino acids: CASSLSFRTRQETQYF. CDR3 nucleotide sequence: TGTGCCAGCAGCTTGAGTTTCAGGACTAGACAAGAGACCCAGTACTTC.

The V gene is TRBV13, the J gene TRBJ2-4, with 7 bases aligning to TRBD1. CDR1 is PRHDT and CDR2 is FYEKMQ in the germline V gene (reference sequence). The CDR3 consists of 15 residues. The J segment lost 6 bases and the V segment lost 5 bases, leaving 10 bases of the junction unmatched. CDR3: CASSRTGQERNIQYF. CDR3 nucleotides: TGTGCCAGCAGCCGCACCGGACAGGAACGAAACATTCAGTACTTC.

This clone was seen a handful of times. The chain has TRBV6-1 and TRBJ2-3; 10 nucleotides match TRBD2. V shed 6 bases, J shed 4 bases, and the junction held 7 bases outside the gene matches. The CDR3 extends over 15 amino acids. Germline values: CDR1 MNHNS, CDR2 SASEGT. In DNA, the CDR3 is TGTGCCAGCAGGTTAGCGGGGGGAAATTCAGATACGCAGTATTTT. Amino acid sequence: CASRLAGGNSDTQYF.

This clone came up a few times. The genes are TRBV6-5 and TRBJ1-5, with unresolved D. Germline V gene sequence: CDR1 MNHEY, CDR2 SVGAGI. Trimming removed 6 bases from V and 6 bases from J, with 18 bases in between. The CDR3 contains 15 residues. The CDR3 loop reads CASSPGGQKGQPQHF. CDR3 DNA sequence: TGTGCCAGCAGCCCGGGAGGCCAGAAGGGTCAGCCCCAGCATTTT.

V gene TRBV7-2 combines with J gene TRBJ1-1; TRBD1 matches at 7 bases. V shed 0 bases and J 5 bases; nucleotides not matched to a gene: 6. CDR1 is SGHTA and CDR2 is FQGNSA in the germline V gene. The CDR3 contains 15 residues. The CDR3, as DNA: TGTGCCAGCAGCTTAGCGAGGGGGCGATCTACTGAAGCTTTCTTT. Translation: CASSLARGRSTEAFF.

V usage is TRBV2 and J usage is TRBJ1-2, with TRBD1 matching 8 bases. Trimming at V came to 6 bases and at J to 4 bases, leaving 4 bases not matched to a gene. CDR3 length: 13 amino acids. CDR1 and CDR2 (germline): SNHLY, FYNNEI. CDR3 nucleotides: TGTGCCAGCAGCGGACAGGGTACCTATGGCTACACCTTC. It encodes CASSGQGTYGYTF.

The J gene is TRBJ2-4, the V gene TRBV28; D is possibly TRBD2 (6 bases). CDR3 length equals 17 residues. V was trimmed by 5 bases and J by 0 bases, leaving 17 bases between them. The germline V gene encodes CDR1 MDHEN and CDR2 SYDVKM. The CDR3 loop is CASSVPVGGLAKNIQYF. As DNA, the CDR3 is TGTGCCAGCAGTGTACCGGTTGGAGGGCTAGCCAAAAACATTCAGTACTTC.

This clone showed up just a few times. The chain joins TRBV9 to TRBJ1-1, with TRBD1 as a possible D gene (6 bases). Looked up from germline, CDR1 is SGDLS and CDR2 is YYNGEE. CDR3 length: 14 amino acids. V gave up 4 bases and J gave up 7 bases, with 17 bases separating them. The CDR3 DNA follows: TGTGCCAGCAGCCCCCTGACAGGCCGCAATGAAGCTTTCTTT. Translation gives CASSPLTGRNEAFF.

The chain combines TRBV5-1 with TRBJ2-2, with 9 bases matching TRBD1. The CDR3 covers 16 residues. V shed 0 bases and J 5 bases; nucleotides not matched to a gene: 5. Germline V lookup: CDR1 SGHRS, CDR2 YFSETQ. The CDR3 coding sequence is TGCGCCAGCAGCTTGGATGGACAGGGGAGTACCGGGGAGCTGTTTTTT. Translating it yields CASSLDGQGSTGELFF.

This rearrangement joins TRBV30 to TRBJ2-1; 13 positions match TRBD2. V was pared by 5 bases and J by 6 bases, with 4 bases of the junction left unmatched. Germline loops: CDR1 GTSNPN, CDR2 SVGIG (reference sequence). The CDR3 loop spans 14 amino acids. In nucleotides, the CDR3 is TGTGCCTGGGTAACTAGCGGGAGGGTCAATGAGCAGTTCTTC. Protein sequence: CAWVTSGRVNEQFF.

The chain carries TRBV11-1 and TRBJ2-7; perhaps TRBD1 as D (6 bases). V dropped 5 bases and J dropped 4 bases, with 12 bases sitting between them. Germline loops: CDR1 SGHAT, CDR2 FQDESV (reference sequence). This CDR3 region has 13 residues. The chain's CDR3 is CASSLSDSYEQYF. The CDR3 region has the DNA TGTGCCAGCAGCCTATCGGACAGTTACGAGCAGTACTTC.

CDR3 nucleotides: TGTGCCACCAGCAGAGATCGGGACAGCCTTAATCAGCCCCAGCATTTT. Amino acid sequence: CATSRDRDSLNQPQHF. The genes are TRBV15 and TRBJ1-5, with 7 bases fitting TRBD1. V lost 0 bases to trimming and J lost 4 bases; unmatched junction nucleotides: 6. This CDR3 has 16 residues. Germline V gives CDR1 LNHNV, CDR2 YYDKDF (reference sequence).

The chain combines TRBV10-2 with TRBJ2-5, with TRBD2 matching over 10 bases. V dropped 7 bases and J dropped 2; count of bases not matched to a gene: 7. Germline V gene sequence: CDR1 WSHSY, CDR2 SAAADI. This CDR3 comprises 15 residues. CDR3 nucleotides: TGCGCCAGCAATCTACCGACTAGCGGGCAAGAGACCCAGTACTTC. This sequence encodes CASNLPTSGQETQYF.

The sample holds one count of this clone. The chain is built from TRBV5-1 and TRBJ1-2; D is possibly TRBD1 (5 bases). The V and J ends lost 2 bases and 6 bases respectively, with 14 bases between them. Per germline, CDR1 SGHRS and CDR2 YFSETQ. The CDR3 has 14 amino acids. CDR3 protein: CASSFRESSDGYTF. For the CDR3, the DNA is TGCGCCAGCAGCTTCAGGGAAAGTTCGGATGGCTACACCTTC.

The chain has TRBV2 and TRBJ2-5, with 14 bases identical to TRBD2. The CDR3 is 17 residues long. V lost 0 bases and J lost 5; bases outside the gene matches: 5. Germline CDR1 and CDR2: SNHLY and FYNNEI. The CDR3 sequence is CASSEARGLAGEETQYF. DNA of the CDR3: TGTGCCAGCAGTGAAGCGAGGGGACTAGCGGGGGAGGAGACCCAGTACTTC.

V usage is TRBV5-4 and J usage is TRBJ2-7; no clear D gene. This CDR3 region has 15 residues. Trimming took off 0 bases at V and 6 bases at J, with 16 bases between the two ends. In germline, CDR1 is SGHNT, CDR2 YYREEE (reference sequence). CDR3 nucleotide sequence: TGTGCCAGCAGCTTGGGTCAGATTCCTGGCATCGAGCAGTACTTC. Translation: CASSLGQIPGIEQYF.

The rearrangement links TRBV10-3 to TRBJ1-5; D might be TRBD1 (6 bases). Trimming removed 5 bases at V and 1 base at J, with 9 bases between. This CDR3 spans 14 amino acids. Germline V gives CDR1 ENHRY, CDR2 SYGVKD. The CDR3: CAISMDRSNQPQHF. CDR3 bases: TGTGCCATCAGTATGGACAGAAGCAATCAGCCCCAGCATTTT.

The chain is built from TRBV7-2 and TRBJ2-2, with D unresolved. The CDR3 sequence is 13 residues long. Germline V lookup: CDR1 SGHTA, CDR2 FQGNSA. V lost 5 bases and J 3 bases, leaving 7 bases between the germline ends. The chain's CDR3 is CASSPFYTGELFF. CDR3 nucleotides: TGTGCCAGCAGCCCTTTTTACACCGGGGAGCTGTTTTTT. The full variable domain, rest sourced from reference TRBV7-2 and TRBJ2-2, is GAGVSQSPSNKVTEKGKDVELRCDPISGHTALYWYRQSLGQGLEFLIYFQGNSAPDKSGLPSDRFSAERTGGSVSTLTIQRTQQEDSAVYLCASSPFYTGELFFGEGSRLTVL.

This clone occurred a few times. The genes are TRBV4-2 and TRBJ1-5; no firm D call. Germline V gene sequence: CDR1 LGHNA, CDR2 YNFKEQ. Trimming shortened V by 1 base and J by 4 bases, and 14 bases separated the two germline ends. The CDR3 contains 16 residues. In DNA form, the CDR3 reads TGTGCCAGCAGCCAAGGGACGGGAGCTTATAATCAGCCCCAGCATTTT. It specifies CASSQGTGAYNQPQHF.

The chain has TRBV30 and TRBJ2-5, with a tentative D call TRBD2 (6 bases). Germline V gives CDR1 GTSNPN, CDR2 SVGIG (reference sequence). V was cut by 4 bases and J by 4 bases, with 13 bases left in between. The CDR3 consists of 13 residues. This CDR3 reads CAWTLGGVETQYF. The CDR3 DNA reads TGTGCCTGGACCTTGGGGGGAGTAGAGACCCAGTACTTC.